The clone carrying this T cell receptor beta chain was recorded many times. Its specificity is not known. Recently diagnosed hyperthyroidism of less than 2 months' duration affected patients aged 18 to 65. The CDR3 regions of TCR beta were amplified from RNA transcripts. HTBI primers were used for first-round RT-PCR of the TCR CDR3. TCRdb itself ran the multiplex PCR reads through MiXCR, one entry per CDR3 protein. The data show 300,000 to 400,000 distinct CDR3 sequences, around 20% seen once. This entry is derived from a study of T cells in Graves' hyperthyroidism and ophthalmopathy. Overall study: Any treatment followed the collection of peripheral blood at initial diagnosis. Broader study findings: Blood samples included most of the expanded thyroid clonotypes exceeding 0.001.

CDR3 length: 13 residues. The V and J ends lost 2 bases and 5 bases respectively, with 9 bases between them. Sequencing input: blood. This clonotype originated in a woman aged 45 to 65 with Graves' hyperthyroidism. The chain employs TRBV12-3 or TRBV12-4 and TRBJ2-5; D might be TRBD2 (6 bases). CDR3 sequence: CASSLKGRETQYF. DNA of the CDR3: TGTGCCAGCAGTTTAAAAGGGAGGGAGACCCAGTACTTC.